This T cell receptor (beta chain) was captured in a study of blood T cell repertoires in COVID-19. Study members were between roughly 18 and 100 years old and lived in approximately 25 US regions. Under the authors' procedure: Scientists estimated how many nucleated cells there were by amplifying reference gene primers. The repertoire was sequenced with immunoSEQ multiplex PCR; TCRdb's copy has only in-frame clones and lacks some. Clone size and the V and J calls come from that table; the DNA yielded D and trimming. The profile shows 250,000 to 300,000 clones, 91% of them singletons. Germline CDR1 SGHDN, CDR2 FVKESK. V gave up 1 base and J gave up 4 bases, with 17 bases separating them. The CDR3 loop spans 16 amino acids.

This chain uses TRBV14 with TRBJ2-7; D might be TRBD1 (5 bases). This receptor was obtained from a human donor in a cohort exposed to, infected with or recovered from COVID-19 (not recorded which). The donor label of this sample is uncertain. Sequenced sample: PBMCs or T cells enriched from blood (not recorded which). As DNA, the CDR3 is TGTGCCAGCAGCCAAGGAACAGGACGATTGGGGTACGAGCAGTACTTC. This sequence encodes CASSQGTGRLGYEQYF.